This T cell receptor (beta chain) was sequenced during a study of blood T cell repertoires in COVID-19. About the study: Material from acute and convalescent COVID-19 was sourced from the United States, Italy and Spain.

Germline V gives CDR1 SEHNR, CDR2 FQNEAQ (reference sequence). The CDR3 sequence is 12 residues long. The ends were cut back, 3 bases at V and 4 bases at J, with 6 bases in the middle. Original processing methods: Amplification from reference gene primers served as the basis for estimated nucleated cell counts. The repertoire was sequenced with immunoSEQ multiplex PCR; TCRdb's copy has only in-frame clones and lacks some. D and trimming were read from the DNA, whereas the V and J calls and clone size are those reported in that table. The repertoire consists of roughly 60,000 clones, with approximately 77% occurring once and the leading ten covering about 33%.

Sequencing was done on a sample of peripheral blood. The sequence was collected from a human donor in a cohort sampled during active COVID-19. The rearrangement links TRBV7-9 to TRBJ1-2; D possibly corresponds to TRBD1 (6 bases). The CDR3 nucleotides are TGTGCCAGCAGCTTGGACAGCTATGGCTACACCTTC. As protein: CASSLDSYGYTF.